These 22 T cell receptor beta chains came from one sample sequenced in a study of blood T cell repertoires in COVID-19. Assay: immunoSEQ multiplex PCR; the TCRdb copy retains only in-frame clones and omits some. The repertoire has some 380,000 clones, approximately 86% of them found once; the top ten carry more than 2%. Source material: PBMCs or T cells enriched from blood (not recorded which). These receptors originate from a woman in her thirties or forties with acute COVID-19.

The chain combines TRBV4-2 with TRBJ1-2, with 8 bases lining up with TRBD1. Trimming cost V 0 bases and J 7 bases; bases outside gene matches: 4. The CDR3 has 14 amino acids. CDR1 LGHNA and CDR2 YNFKEQ come from the germline V gene. CDR3 nucleotide sequence: TGTGCCAGCAGCCAAGAGAACAGGGGGACTGGCTACACCTTC. The encoded protein is CASSQENRGTGYTF.

The chain couples TRBV6-5 to TRBJ2-3; 7 bases line up with TRBD2. This CDR3 has 13 residues. After removal of 6 bases from V and 0 bases from J, the junction contained 0 bases not matched to a gene. Germline V gene data show CDR1 as MNHEY and CDR2 as SVGAGI. As DNA, the CDR3 is TGTGCCAGCAGGCGGGAGAGCACAGATACGCAGTATTTT. Translated, it gives CASRRESTDTQYF.

The V gene is TRBV4-2, the J gene TRBJ1-1; no clear D gene. The CDR3 extends over 16 amino acids. The V and J ends lost 1 base and 0 bases respectively, with 12 bases between them. CDR1 and CDR2 from the germline V gene are LGHNA and YNFKEQ. The CDR3 here is CASSQAMSGMNTEAFF. Written as DNA, the CDR3 is TGTGCCAGCAGCCAAGCGATGTCGGGGATGAACACTGAAGCTTTCTTT.

The chain uses TRBV28 and TRBJ1-2; 7 nucleotides align to TRBD1. With 5 bases clipped from V and 4 bases from J, the junction kept 10 bases outside the gene matches. The CDR3 covers 15 residues. CDR1 MDHEN and CDR2 SYDVKM come from the germline V gene. The CDR3 region is CASSPNMGDSYGYTF. As DNA, the CDR3 is TGTGCCAGCAGTCCGAATATGGGGGACAGCTATGGCTACACCTTC.

The chain uses TRBV4-2 and TRBJ1-2; no clear D. The germline gives CDR1 LGHNA, CDR2 YNFKEQ. V was clipped by 0 bases and J by 2 bases, with 7 bases between them. The CDR3 runs 14 residues. The CDR3 loop is CASSQDPQNYGYTF. The CDR3 nucleotides are TGTGCCAGCAGCCAAGATCCACAAAACTATGGCTACACCTTC.

This rearrangement joins TRBV21-1 to TRBJ2-5; the table gives TRBD2 as D, unverified against the DNA. TRBV21-1 is reported as a pseudogene. The CDR3 loop spans 15 amino acids. CDR3 sequence reads: CASSKFGQGEETQYF. The CDR3 DNA sequence: TGTGCCAGCAGCAAATTTGGTCAAGGAGAAGAGACCCAGTACTTC.

The gene calls are TRBV7-2 and TRBJ2-3; 11 nucleotides line up with TRBD2. Trimming took 2 bases from V and 8 from J; bases not matched to a gene: 6. The CDR3 contains 15 residues. From germline, CDR1 is SGHTA and CDR2 FQGNSA. The CDR3 DNA follows: TGTGCCAGCAGCTTAATAACTAGCGGGGGTGTTACGCAGTATTTT. Amino acids: CASSLITSGGVTQYF.

This chain's CDR3 is CASSEALGRGTEAFF. CDR3 DNA: TGTGCCAGCAGTGAAGCGCTCGGCAGAGGCACTGAAGCTTTCTTT. The V and J genes are TRBV2 and TRBJ1-1, with D hard to call. The CDR3 runs 15 residues. Per the germline V gene, CDR1 is SNHLY and CDR2 is FYNNEI. Trimming removed 0 bases from V and 4 bases from J, with 12 bases in between.

This sequence joins TRBV21-1 and TRBJ2-7; TRBD2, the table's D call, lacks a check against the DNA. TRBV21-1 is annotated as a pseudogene. The CDR3 sequence is 15 residues long. The CDR3 loop reads CASSNYGAGAYEQYF. The DNA for the CDR3 is TGTGCCAGCAGCAATTATGGAGCTGGCGCTTACGAGCAGTACTTC.

The chain employs TRBV3-1 (or the pseudogene TRBV3-2) and TRBJ2-5, with D maybe TRBD2 (6 bases). This CDR3 is 13 amino acids long. In germline, CDR1 is LGHDT, CDR2 YNNKEL (reference sequence). V lost 3 bases to trimming and J lost 5 bases, with 10 bases between them. This CDR3 reads CASSHWGVETQYF. CDR3 nucleotide sequence: TGTGCCAGCAGCCATTGGGGGGTGGAGACCCAGTACTTC.

The rearrangement uses TRBV11-2 and TRBJ2-1; a weak D match, TRBD1 (6 bases). Germline V lookup: CDR1 SGHAT, CDR2 FQNNGV. V lost 5 bases to trimming and J lost 8 bases, with 13 bases between them. The CDR3 totals 13 residues. DNA for the CDR3: TGTGCCAGCAGCCCCTCAGGGGCTGATGAGCAGTTCTTC. It codes for CASSPSGADEQFF.

The CDR3 region is CASSYYIPSVNTEAFF. For the CDR3, the DNA is TGTGCCAGCAGTTACTATATCCCTTCGGTGAACACTGAAGCTTTCTTT. The chain uses TRBV6-2 or TRBV6-3 and TRBJ1-1, with no clear D. The CDR3 totals 16 residues. V lost 1 base and J lost 0, with 12 bases in between. CDR1 MNHEY and CDR2 SVGEGT come from the germline V gene.

The chain carries TRBV5-1 and TRBJ1-6; D is unclear. Per germline, CDR1 SGHRS and CDR2 YFSETQ. The V gene lost 0 bases and the J gene lost 0 bases, with 13 bases spanning the gap. There are 18 residues in the CDR3. The CDR3 reads CASSLGTRGSSYNSPLHF. The CDR3 bases are TGCGCCAGCAGCTTGGGAACCCGGGGTAGCTCCTATAATTCACCCCTCCACTTT. The full variable domain, rest sourced from reference TRBV5-1 and TRBJ1-6, is KAGVTQTPRYLIKTRGQQVTLSCSPISGHRSVSWYQQTPGQGLQFLFEYFSETQRNKGNFPGRFSGRQFSNSRSEMNVSTLELGDSALYLCASSLGTRGSSYNSPLHFGNGTRLTVT.

Regarding this clone: The identical CDR3 is also encoded by other nucleotide sequences in the sample. This chain links TRBV6-5 with TRBJ2-7; D might be TRBD2 (5 bases). V lost 0 bases, J lost 6 bases, and 9 bases lay in between. This CDR3 region has 13 residues. Germline CDR1 is MNHEY and CDR2 is SVGAGI. The CDR3 DNA sequence: TGTGCCAGCAGTTACTCCGGGGTTGGCGAGCAGTACTTC. It encodes CASSYSGVGEQYF.

The chain joins TRBV19 to TRBJ1-1; D ambiguous. The germline V and J ends were trimmed by 7 bases and 7 bases, with 10 bases remaining between them. CDR3 size: 11 residues. In germline, CDR1 is LNHDA, CDR2 SQIVND (reference sequence). CDR3 sequence reads: CASKWSVEAFF. In DNA, the CDR3 is TGTGCCAGTAAATGGTCGGTTGAAGCTTTCTTT.

The sample holds a few counts of this clone. The chain combines TRBV5-1 with TRBJ2-2, with 10 bases that match TRBD2. Germline loops: CDR1 SGHRS, CDR2 YFSETQ. The V and J ends lost 4 bases and 1 base, in that order; junction bases with no gene match: 7. This CDR3 has 17 residues. CDR3 DNA: TGCGCCAGCAGCCCCCTATCTAGCGGGGGGAACACCGGGGAGCTGTTTTTT. It yields the protein CASSPLSSGGNTGELFF.

This clone has only a few counts. This chain uses TRBV13 with TRBJ1-2; D might be TRBD1 (5 bases). Trimming took 5 bases from V and 6 from J, leaving 13 bases between them. The germline CDR1 and CDR2 sequences are PRHDT and FYEKMQ (reference sequence). The CDR3 covers 13 residues. The CDR3 spells CASSGQGNNGYTF. The CDR3 DNA reads TGTGCCAGCAGCGGGCAGGGTAATAATGGCTACACCTTC.

The chain is built from TRBV9 and TRBJ2-5, with D uncertain. From germline, CDR1 is SGDLS and CDR2 YYNGEE. This CDR3 is 14 amino acids long. Between the trimmed V and J ends, which lost 4 bases and 5 bases, there was a span of 15 bases. CDR3 region: CASSIGNYAETQYF. In nucleotides, the CDR3 is TGTGCCAGCAGCATAGGTAACTACGCGGAGACCCAGTACTTC.

The chain joins TRBV11-2 to TRBJ1-2, with D possibly being TRBD1 (5 bases). Between the trimmed V and J ends, which lost 5 bases and 4 bases, there was a span of 11 bases. Germline CDR1 reads SGHAT; CDR2 reads FQNNGV. The CDR3 has 13 residues. CDR3 amino acids: CASSEGVGYGYTF. CDR3 coding DNA: TGTGCCAGCAGCGAAGGGGTAGGCTATGGCTACACCTTC.

The gene calls are TRBV30 and TRBJ1-5; the D is unclear. With 4 bases removed from V and 3 bases from J, the gap between germline ends came to 10 bases. CDR1 and CDR2 from the germline V gene are GTSNPN and SVGIG (reference sequence). This CDR3 spans 13 amino acids. CDR3 residues: CAWTSKSNQPQHF. The CDR3 DNA is TGTGCCTGGACTTCTAAGTCCAATCAGCCCCAGCATTTT.

V is TRBV7-2 and J is TRBJ1-2; D is unclear. The germline V and J ends were trimmed by 1 base and 0 bases, with 12 bases remaining between them. The CDR3 spans 16 residues. Germline CDR1 and CDR2: SGHTA and FQGNSA. The CDR3, as DNA: TGTGCCAGCAGCTTAGGCAGATCCATCACTAACTATGGCTACACCTTC. Its translation is CASSLGRSITNYGYTF.

This clone appeared once. The chain joins TRBV30 to TRBJ2-3; 13 bases fit TRBD2. V lost 0 bases and J lost 5; bases outside the gene matches: 5. The CDR3 totals 16 residues. Per germline, CDR1 GTSNPN and CDR2 SVGIG (reference sequence). The CDR3 region is CAWSVWTSGGVDTQYF. The CDR3 DNA sequence: TGTGCCTGGAGTGTATGGACTAGCGGGGGAGTAGATACGCAGTATTTT.